The clone carrying this T cell receptor beta chain has ten or more counts. The CDR3 is 13 amino acids. Germline V lookup: CDR1 SQVTM, CDR2 ANQGSEA. The ends were cut back, 6 bases at V and 0 bases at J, with 10 bases in the middle. The record originates from a study of T-cell reconstitution after alpha-beta-depleted transplantation in children. Unique molecular identifiers were built into the TCRbeta library. TCRdb re-called the PCR reads with MiXCR, one entry per CDR3 protein. The data contain around 680,000 distinct CDR3 sequences, around 17% of them singletons. The chain links TRBV29-1 to TRBJ2-3; tentatively, D is TRBD1 (6 bases). The sequence was obtained from a human donor who donated a stem cell graft to a child with acute myeloid leukemia. Material: PBMCs from the stem cell graft donor, obtained from the stem cell graft. The CDR3 bases are TGCAGCGTCCTACAGGGTAGCACAGATACGCAGTATTTT. Translating gives CSVLQGSTDTQYF.